These T cell receptor beta chains were read from a single sample in a study of PD-L1 blockade in urothelial cancer. The repertoire was sequenced with immunoSEQ multiplex PCR; TCRdb's copy has only in-frame clones and lacks some. The sample lists about 130,000 clones, around 85% occurring once. The source was PBMCs, collected around atezolizumab (anti-PD-L1) treatment. The receptors derive from a man in his fifties with urothelial cancer. CDR3s include the opening cysteine and the closing phenylalanine or tryptophan. The D gene is left open where the match is weak. The size field is filled for only some rows; it gives once, few, many or a size class.

j_call	v_call	clone_size	d_call	cdr3_aa	cdr3_nt
TRBJ2-3	TRBV7-9	NA	TRBD2	CASSLATSGSTDTQYF	TGTGCCAGCAGCTTGGCAACTAGCGGGTCCACAGATACGCAGTATTTT
TRBJ1-4	TRBV28	many	TRBD1	CASRRPGQTEKLFF	TGTGCCAGCAGGCGCCCGGGACAGACTGAAAAACTGTTTTTT
TRBJ2-5	TRBV19	NA	NA	CASSISGQETQYF	TGTGCCAGTAGTATAAGCGGCCAAGAGACCCAGTACTTC
TRBJ2-4	TRBV15	NA	TRBD1	CATSRLGGTGTKNIQYF	TGTGCCACCAGCAGACTGGGGGGGACAGGGACCAAAAACATTCAGTACTTC
TRBJ2-3	TRBV15	few	TRBD2	CATSRGLAGVVTDTQYF	TGTGCCACCAGCAGGGGACTAGCGGGAGTGGTGACAGATACGCAGTATTTT
TRBJ1-2	TRBV6-6	NA	NA	CASSRTANYGYTF	TGTGCCAGCAGTCGGACTGCTAACTATGGCTACACCTTC
TRBJ1-3	TRBV6-7	NA	NA	CATRDGSSGNTIYF	TGTGCCACAAGGGACGGGAGCTCTGGAAACACCATATATTTT
TRBJ2-7	TRBV2	few	NA	CASRGDGSSYEQYF	TGTGCCAGCAGAGGGGACGGGAGCTCCTACGAGCAGTACTTC
TRBJ2-7	TRBV13	few	TRBD2	CASSPGLAITYEQYF	TGTGCCAGCAGCCCCGGACTAGCGATAACCTACGAGCAGTACTTC
TRBJ2-4	TRBV19	NA	TRBD2	CASSRTSGAAKNIQYF	TGTGCCAGTAGTAGGACTAGCGGGGCAGCCAAAAACATTCAGTACTTC
TRBJ1-1	TRBV7-2	NA	NA	CASSLGARNTEAFF	TGTGCCAGCAGCTTAGGGGCACGGAACACTGAAGCTTTCTTT
TRBJ2-1	TRBV10-3	NA	NA	CAIGSGSSYNEQFF	TGTGCCATCGGCTCCGGGAGCTCCTACAATGAGCAGTTCTTC
TRBJ2-7	TRBV18	NA	TRBD2	CASSPGLAETYEQYF	TGTGCCAGCTCACCGGGACTAGCAGAAACCTACGAGCAGTACTTC
TRBJ2-7	TRBV18	NA	NA	CASSQGSGNEQYF	TGTGCCAGCTCACAAGGGAGCGGAAACGAGCAGTACTTC
TRBJ2-2	TRBV2	NA	NA	CASSEGGAETGELFF	TGTGCCAGCAGTGAAGGGGGCGCAGAAACCGGGGAGCTGTTTTTT
TRBJ2-2	TRBV18	NA	NA	CASSPMRNTGELFF	TGTGCCAGCTCACCGATGAGGAACACCGGGGAGCTGTTTTTT
TRBJ2-5	TRBV10-3	NA	NA	CAISFGVKETQYF	TGTGCCATCAGTTTCGGGGTAAAAGAGACCCAGTACTTC
TRBJ2-2	TRBV7-2	NA	NA	CASSLGSRLNTGELFF	TGTGCCAGCAGCTTAGGCTCTCGACTGAACACCGGGGAGCTGTTTTTT
TRBJ2-7	TRBV19	NA	TRBD2	CASSASSGAAYEQYF	TGTGCCAGTAGTGCCTCTAGCGGGGCGGCCTACGAGCAGTACTTC
TRBJ1-6	TRBV30	few	TRBD1	CACDRARNSPLHF	TGTGCCTGTGACAGGGCTAGAAATTCACCCCTCCACTTT
TRBJ1-5	TRBV19	few	NA	CASSMAGTYSNQPQHF	TGTGCCAGTAGTATGGCAGGCACGTATAGCAATCAGCCCCAGCATTTT
TRBJ2-1	TRBV5-4	NA	NA	CASRWDSRGEQFF	TGTGCCAGCAGATGGGACTCCCGCGGTGAGCAGTTCTTC
TRBJ2-7	TRBV28	NA	TRBD1	CASSSHGTGSYEQYF	TGTGCCAGCAGTTCCCACGGGACAGGGTCCTACGAGCAGTACTTC
TRBJ1-1	TRBV5-6	NA	NA	CASSLRLMNTEAFF	TGTGCCAGCAGCTTAAGACTGATGAACACTGAAGCTTTCTTT
TRBJ2-1	TRBV7-8	NA	NA	CASSYRAANEQFF	TGTGCCAGCAGCTACAGGGCGGCCAATGAGCAGTTCTTC
TRBJ2-7	TRBV30	NA	TRBD1	CAWSVRGPYEQYF	TGTGCCTGGAGTGTAAGGGGGCCCTACGAGCAGTACTTC
TRBJ2-1	TRBV18	NA	NA	CASSPSLGNEQFF	TGTGCCAGCTCACCATCCCTAGGCAATGAGCAGTTCTTC
TRBJ2-7	TRBV6-1	NA	NA	CASSEGLLPYEQYF	TGTGCCAGCAGTGAGGGACTCCTTCCTTACGAGCAGTACTTC
TRBJ2-2	TRBV5-1	NA	TRBD2	CASSLLAANIGELFF	TGCGCCAGCAGCCTGCTAGCGGCGAACATCGGGGAGCTGTTTTTT
TRBJ2-1	TRBV5-1	NA	TRBD2	CASSLGGSPYNEQFF	TGCGCCAGCAGCTTGGGCGGGAGCCCCTACAATGAGCAGTTCTTC
TRBJ2-5	TRBV5-1	NA	TRBD2	CASSGGLAGSQETQYF	TGCGCCAGCAGCGGGGGACTAGCGGGATCCCAAGAGACCCAGTACTTC
TRBJ2-2	TRBV19	NA	NA	CASSIRRSAGELFF	TGTGCCAGTAGTATCCGTCGGTCCGCCGGGGAGCTGTTTTTT
TRBJ2-7	TRBV28	NA	NA	CASSLMGGSYEQYF	TGTGCCAGCAGCCTCATGGGAGGCTCCTACGAGCAGTACTTC
TRBJ2-3	TRBV7-2	NA	TRBD2	CASSLDSGSFSFRRYF	TGTGCCAGCAGCTTAGATAGCGGGAGCTTTAGTTTCCGTCGGTATTTT
TRBJ1-6	TRBV18	NA	TRBD1	CASSPRTGNSPLHF	TGTGCCAGCTCACCTCGGACAGGGAATTCACCCCTCCACTTT
TRBJ1-6	TRBV6-6	NA	TRBD1	CASTLRSGGDSPLHF	TGTGCCAGCACCTTAAGGTCAGGGGGCGATTCACCCCTCCACTTT
TRBJ2-3	TRBV5-1	NA	TRBD1	CASSPGQGVATDTQYF	TGCGCCAGCAGCCCAGGACAGGGGGTGGCCACAGATACGCAGTATTTT
TRBJ2-1	TRBV9	NA	TRBD2	CASSAPGLGVYNEQFF	TGTGCCAGCAGCGCACCGGGACTAGGGGTTTACAATGAGCAGTTCTTC
TRBJ2-7	TRBV13	NA	TRBD2	CASSTPGLAGGYEQYF	TGTGCCAGCAGCACCCCCGGACTAGCGGGAGGGTACGAGCAGTACTTC
TRBJ2-3	TRBV2	few	TRBD1	CASRAPAGGFGTDTQYF	TGTGCCAGCAGAGCCCCTGCAGGGGGCTTCGGCACAGATACGCAGTATTTT
TRBJ1-5	TRBV2	few	NA	CASSLGGGNQPQHF	TGTGCCAGCAGCCTGGGAGGGGGAAATCAGCCCCAGCATTTT
TRBJ2-2	TRBV7-3	NA	NA	CASSQGSNTGELFF	TGTGCCAGCAGCCAGGGGTCGAACACCGGGGAGCTGTTTTTT
TRBJ2-7	TRBV7-8	NA	NA	CASSSYYEQYF	TGTGCCAGCAGCTCTTATTACGAGCAGTACTTC
TRBJ2-7	TRBV11-2	NA	NA	CASSLVAGTYEQYF	TGTGCCAGCAGCTTAGTTGCAGGGACCTACGAGCAGTACTTC
TRBJ2-5	TRBV10-1	few	TRBD1	CASSESRQGRETQYF	TGCGCCAGCAGTGAGTCGAGACAGGGGAGGGAGACCCAGTACTTC
TRBJ2-5	TRBV30	NA	NA	CAWKGSGWAQYF	TGTGCCTGGAAGGGGAGCGGGTGGGCCCAGTACTTC